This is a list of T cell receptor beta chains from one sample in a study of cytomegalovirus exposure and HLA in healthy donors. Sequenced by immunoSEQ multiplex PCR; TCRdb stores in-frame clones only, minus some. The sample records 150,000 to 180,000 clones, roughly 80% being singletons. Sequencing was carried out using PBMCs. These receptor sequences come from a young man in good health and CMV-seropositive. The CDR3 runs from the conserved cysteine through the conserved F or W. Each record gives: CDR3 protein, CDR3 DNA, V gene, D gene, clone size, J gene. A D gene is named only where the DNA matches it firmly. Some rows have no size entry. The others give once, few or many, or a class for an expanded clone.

CDR3: CAWSVIGQETQYF
DNA: TGTGCCTGGAGTGTAATCGGGCAAGAGACCCAGTACTTC
V: TRBV30
D: -
size: few
J: TRBJ2-5

CDR3: CASSRRTGELSYEQYF
DNA: TGTGCCAGCAGCCGCCGGACAGGGGAGCTTTCCTACGAGCAGTACTTC
V: TRBV5-4
D: TRBD1
size: -
J: TRBJ2-7

CDR3: CASSLAQGIYADTQYF
DNA: TGCGCCAGCAGCTTGGCGCAGGGAATTTATGCAGATACGCAGTATTTT
V: TRBV5-1
D: -
size: -
J: TRBJ2-3

CDR3: CASSQTVAGGYEQYF
DNA: TGTGCCAGCAGCCAAACGGTAGCGGGAGGATACGAGCAGTACTTC
V: TRBV4-2
D: TRBD2
size: few
J: TRBJ2-7

CDR3: CASSVGRVEGYTF
DNA: TGTGCCAGCAGTGTTGGCAGGGTGGAGGGCTACACCTTC
V: TRBV2
D: -
size: -
J: TRBJ1-2

CDR3: CASRADNSYEQYF
DNA: TGTGCCTCGCGGGCGGATAACTCCTACGAGCAGTACTTC
V: TRBV27
D: -
size: -
J: TRBJ2-7

CDR3: CASRFVAATNEKLFF
DNA: TGTGCCAGTCGGTTTGTCGCCGCGACTAATGAAAAACTGTTTTTT
V: TRBV6-5
D: -
size: -
J: TRBJ1-4

CDR3: CASSPRLAGGRHEQYF
DNA: TGTGCCAGCAGTCCACGACTAGCGGGAGGCCGACACGAGCAGTACTTC
V: TRBV27
D: TRBD2
size: -
J: TRBJ2-7

CDR3: CASSLVGPAGTGELFF
DNA: TGTGCCAGCAGCTTGGTTGGCCCCGCGGGAACCGGGGAGCTGTTTTTT
V: TRBV5-5
D: -
size: -
J: TRBJ2-2

CDR3: CASHGGNSYNEQFF
DNA: TGTGCCAGCCATGGCGGAAACTCCTACAATGAGCAGTTCTTC
V: TRBV6-5
D: -
size: few
J: TRBJ2-1

CDR3: CASSIDRDAYNEQFF
DNA: TGTGCCAGTAGTATCGACAGGGATGCCTACAATGAGCAGTTCTTC
V: TRBV19
D: TRBD1
size: -
J: TRBJ2-1

CDR3: CASSLGASGRGEQFF
DNA: TGTGCCAGCAGTTTAGGAGCTAGCGGGAGAGGTGAGCAGTTCTTC
V: TRBV28
D: TRBD2
size: -
J: TRBJ2-1

CDR3: CASSQEVEVAYEQFF
DNA: TGTGCCAGCAGCCAAGAGGTTGAGGTAGCATATGAGCAGTTCTTC
V: TRBV4-2
D: -
size: once
J: TRBJ2-1

CDR3: CASSLGAGDVTEAFF
DNA: TGTGCCAGCAGTTTAGGTGCAGGGGATGTCACTGAAGCTTTCTTT
V: TRBV28
D: -
size: -
J: TRBJ1-1

CDR3: CASSLRGGVGYF
DNA: TGTGCCAGCAGTTTAAGAGGGGGGGTAGGATACTTC
V: TRBV27
D: -
size: -
J: TRBJ2-7

CDR3: CASSESTANEQFF
DNA: TGTGCCAGCTCTGAGTCGACAGCGAATGAGCAGTTCTTC
V: TRBV27
D: -
size: once
J: TRBJ2-1

CDR3: CASSPPEDGQGSTQYF
DNA: TGTGCCAGCAGCCCCCCGGAAGACGGACAGGGATCTACGCAGTATTTT
V: TRBV11-3
D: TRBD1
size: -
J: TRBJ2-3

CDR3: CASSVSPGGETYEQYF
DNA: TGTGCCAGCAGCGTAAGTCCGGGCGGGGAAACCTACGAGCAGTACTTC
V: TRBV9
D: -
size: few
J: TRBJ2-7

CDR3: CASSESGPGAQYF
DNA: TGTGCCAGCAGTGAGAGCGGTCCGGGGGCCCAGTACTTC
V: TRBV2
D: -
size: -
J: TRBJ2-5

CDR3: CASSTPGEGGVEQYF
DNA: TGTGCCAGCAGTACCCCAGGGGAGGGAGGGGTCGAGCAGTACTTC
V: TRBV28
D: -
size: -
J: TRBJ2-7

CDR3: CASSQDPTWRGYF
DNA: TGCGCCAGCAGCCAAGACCCCACATGGAGGGGGTATTTT
V: TRBV4-1
D: -
size: -
J: TRBJ2-3

CDR3: CASSLSRGQVHYPYEQYF
DNA: TGTGCCAGCAGCTTGTCCAGGGGACAGGTACATTATCCCTACGAGCAGTACTTC
V: TRBV7-9
D: TRBD1
size: -
J: TRBJ2-7

CDR3: CASSEVFSGRAFF
DNA: TGTGCCAGCAGTGAAGTTTTCTCCGGCAGGGCTTTCTTT
V: TRBV6-1
D: -
size: -
J: TRBJ1-1

CDR3: CASSGGAGAASYNEQFF
DNA: TGTGCCAGCAGCGGGGGGGCGGGAGCGGCCTCCTACAATGAGCAGTTCTTC
V: TRBV4-2
D: -
size: -
J: TRBJ2-1

CDR3: CASSFRTSGSPYEQYF
DNA: TGTGCCAGCAGTTTCCGGACTAGCGGGAGTCCGTACGAGCAGTACTTC
V: TRBV27
D: TRBD2
size: once
J: TRBJ2-7

CDR3: CASSRGGGTGGSRNEQYF
DNA: TGCGCCAGCAGCCGAGGGGGTGGGACAGGGGGTTCGAGGAACGAGCAGTACTTC
V: TRBV4-1
D: TRBD1
size: -
J: TRBJ2-7

CDR3: CATSRDLVAQETQYF
DNA: TGTGCCACCAGCAGAGATCTAGTGGCCCAAGAGACCCAGTACTTC
V: TRBV15
D: -
size: -
J: TRBJ2-5

CDR3: CASSQVAASYEQYF
DNA: TGCGCCAGCAGCCAAGTTGCGGCTTCCTACGAGCAGTACTTC
V: TRBV4-1
D: -
size: once
J: TRBJ2-7

CDR3: CASSPGTSGKYRETQYF
DNA: TGTGCCAGCAGCCCTGGGACTAGCGGCAAATACCGGGAGACCCAGTACTTC
V: TRBV7-2
D: TRBD2
size: -
J: TRBJ2-5

CDR3: CASSAGGQETQYF
DNA: TGTGCCAGCAGCGCGGGGGGCCAAGAGACCCAGTACTTC
V: TRBV9
D: TRBD2
size: -
J: TRBJ2-5

CDR3: CASSELAGAQETQYF
DNA: TGCGCCAGCAGCGAACTAGCGGGAGCCCAAGAGACCCAGTACTTC
V: TRBV5-1
D: TRBD2
size: -
J: TRBJ2-5

CDR3: CASSTGHSSNQPQHF
DNA: TGTGCCAGCAGCACAGGGCACTCTAGCAATCAGCCCCAGCATTTT
V: TRBV9
D: -
size: once
J: TRBJ1-5

CDR3: CASSQEGSSGRTPRFF
DNA: TGTGCCAGCAGCCAAGAAGGCTCTAGCGGGAGGACCCCGCGGTTCTTC
V: TRBV4-2
D: TRBD2
size: -
J: TRBJ2-1

CDR3: CASSPPDVGEDEQYF
DNA: TGTGCCAGCAGTCCTCCGGACGTAGGGGAGGACGAGCAGTACTTC
V: TRBV28
D: -
size: -
J: TRBJ2-7

CDR3: CASSPSGIEAFF
DNA: TGTGCCAGCAGCCCTTCAGGGATTGAAGCTTTCTTT
V: TRBV7-9
D: -
size: -
J: TRBJ1-1

CDR3: CASSLARSSGSTDTQYF
DNA: TGTGCCAGCAGCTTGGCAAGAAGTAGCGGCAGCACAGATACGCAGTATTTT
V: TRBV5-6
D: -
size: -
J: TRBJ2-3

CDR3: CASSIGGSYYNEQFF
DNA: TGTGCCAGTAGTATAGGAGGGTCTTACTACAATGAGCAGTTCTTC
V: TRBV19
D: -
size: -
J: TRBJ2-1

CDR3: CASSLNRGTDYSYEQYF
DNA: TGCGCCAGCAGCCTGAACCGCGGGACCGATTACTCCTACGAGCAGTACTTC
V: TRBV5-1
D: -
size: -
J: TRBJ2-7

CDR3: CASSSGLAREQFF
DNA: TGTGCCAGCAGTTCGGGACTAGCGCGTGAGCAGTTCTTC
V: TRBV6-5
D: TRBD2
size: -
J: TRBJ2-1

CDR3: CASSLRASGNEQFF
DNA: TGTGCCAGCAGCTTACGGGCTAGCGGCAATGAGCAGTTCTTC
V: TRBV7-3
D: TRBD2
size: -
J: TRBJ2-1

CDR3: CASSIQGAKVNSPLHF
DNA: TGTGCCAGCAGTATTCAGGGGGCGAAGGTTAATTCACCCCTCCACTTT
V: TRBV27
D: TRBD1
size: -
J: TRBJ1-6

CDR3: CASSPVGDSNQPQHF
DNA: TGTGCCAGCAGCCCCGTGGGAGATAGCAATCAGCCCCAGCATTTT
V: TRBV7-9
D: -
size: -
J: TRBJ1-5

CDR3: CASSQWGGAATEAFF
DNA: TGTGCCAGCAGCCAATGGGGGGGCGCGGCCACTGAAGCTTTCTTT
V: TRBV14
D: -
size: few
J: TRBJ1-1

CDR3: CASAPRGENEKLFF
DNA: TGTGCCAGCGCCCCCAGGGGGGAAAATGAAAAACTGTTTTTT
V: TRBV9
D: TRBD1
size: -
J: TRBJ1-4

CDR3: CASSGTGKDSYEQYF
DNA: TGTGCCAGCAGTGGGACAGGGAAAGACTCCTACGAGCAGTACTTC
V: TRBV25-1
D: TRBD1
size: -
J: TRBJ2-7

CDR3: CASSVVQGLNTEAFF
DNA: TGTGCCAGCAGCGTAGTACAGGGGTTAAACACTGAAGCTTTCTTT
V: TRBV9
D: TRBD1
size: -
J: TRBJ1-1

CDR3: CASSLALYRGTTNEKLFF
DNA: TGTGCCAGCAGCCTTGCTCTGTACAGGGGAACAACTAATGAAAAACTGTTTTTT
V: TRBV4-2
D: TRBD1
size: -
J: TRBJ1-4

CDR3: CATKKAGVSSQPQHF
DNA: TGTGCCACCAAGAAGGCAGGGGTTTCTTCTCAGCCCCAGCATTTT
V: TRBV19
D: -
size: -
J: TRBJ1-5

CDR3: CASSIDLASPYGYTF
DNA: TGTGCCAGTAGTATAGATTTGGCTTCTCCCTATGGCTACACCTTC
V: TRBV19
D: -
size: -
J: TRBJ1-2

CDR3: CASSPSGFSYEQYF
DNA: TGCGCCAGCAGCCCGAGCGGGTTCTCCTACGAGCAGTACTTC
V: TRBV5-1
D: -
size: -
J: TRBJ2-7

CDR3: CASGISGRNEQFF
DNA: TGTGCTAGTGGTATATCTGGGCGCAATGAGCAGTTCTTC
V: TRBV12-5
D: -
size: -
J: TRBJ2-1

CDR3: CASSRLVSYNEQFF
DNA: TGTGCCAGCAGCCGACTAGTCTCCTACAATGAGCAGTTCTTC
V: TRBV7-2
D: -
size: -
J: TRBJ2-1

CDR3: CASSTQGGGETQYF
DNA: TGTGCCAGCAGCACCCAGGGAGGGGGGGAGACCCAGTACTTC
V: TRBV7-2
D: -
size: -
J: TRBJ2-5

CDR3: CASSVTQESYEQYF
DNA: TGTGCCAGCAGCGTTACACAGGAATCCTACGAGCAGTACTTC
V: TRBV9
D: -
size: -
J: TRBJ2-7